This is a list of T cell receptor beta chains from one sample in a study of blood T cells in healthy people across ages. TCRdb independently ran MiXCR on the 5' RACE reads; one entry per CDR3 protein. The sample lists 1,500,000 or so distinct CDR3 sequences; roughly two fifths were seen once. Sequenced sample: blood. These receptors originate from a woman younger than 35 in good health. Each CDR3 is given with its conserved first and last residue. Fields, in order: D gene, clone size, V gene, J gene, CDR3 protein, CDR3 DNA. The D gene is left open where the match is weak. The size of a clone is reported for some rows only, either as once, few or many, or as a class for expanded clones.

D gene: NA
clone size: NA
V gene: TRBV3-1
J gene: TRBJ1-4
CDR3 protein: CASSEGWTNEKLFF
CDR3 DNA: TGTGCCAGCAGCGAAGGGTGGACTAATGAAAAACTGTTTTTT

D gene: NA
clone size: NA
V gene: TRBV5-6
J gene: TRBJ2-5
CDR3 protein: CASSRFQTQYF
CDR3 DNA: TGTGCCAGCAGTAGGTTCCAGACCCAGTACTTC

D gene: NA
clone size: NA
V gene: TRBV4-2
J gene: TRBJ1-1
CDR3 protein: CASSQDEGVGIEAFF
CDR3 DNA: TGTGCCAGCAGCCAAGATGAAGGGGTGGGGATCGAAGCTTTCTTT

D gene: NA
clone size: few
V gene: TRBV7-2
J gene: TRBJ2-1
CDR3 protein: CASSSKRTEQFF
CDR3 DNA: TGTGCCAGCAGCTCCAAGCGCACCGAGCAGTTCTTC

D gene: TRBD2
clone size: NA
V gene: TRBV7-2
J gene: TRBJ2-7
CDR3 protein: CASSLVPRTSGSVNEQYF
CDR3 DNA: TGTGCCAGCAGCTTAGTTCCGCGGACTAGCGGGAGCGTCAACGAGCAGTACTTC

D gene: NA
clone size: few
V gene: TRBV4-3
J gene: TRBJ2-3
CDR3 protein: CASSQVTATDTQYF
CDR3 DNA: TGCGCCAGCAGCCAAGTGACAGCCACAGATACGCAGTATTTT

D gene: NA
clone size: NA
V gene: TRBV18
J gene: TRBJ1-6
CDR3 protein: CASSPLQGNNSPLHF
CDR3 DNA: TGTGCCAGCTCACCACTGCAGGGGAATAATTCACCCCTCCACTTT

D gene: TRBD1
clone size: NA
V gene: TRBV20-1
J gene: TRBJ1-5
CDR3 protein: CSAGTGVGNQPQRF
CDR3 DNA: TGCAGTGCCGGGACAGGGGTAGGCAATCAGCCCCAGCGTTTT

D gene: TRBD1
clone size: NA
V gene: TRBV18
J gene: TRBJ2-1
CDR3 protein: CASSPQPGQPSYNEQFF
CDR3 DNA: TGTGCCAGCTCACCACAACCGGGACAGCCCTCCTACAATGAGCAGTTCTTC

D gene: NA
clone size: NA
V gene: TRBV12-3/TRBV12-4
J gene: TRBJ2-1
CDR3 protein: CASSLPLWGEEQFF
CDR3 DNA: TGTGCCAGCAGTTTACCTCTATGGGGAGAAGAGCAGTTCTTC

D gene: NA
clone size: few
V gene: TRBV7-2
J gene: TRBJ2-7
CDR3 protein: CASSLGGTSAEQYF
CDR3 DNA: TGTGCCAGCAGCTTAGGGGGGACATCCGCCGAGCAGTACTTC

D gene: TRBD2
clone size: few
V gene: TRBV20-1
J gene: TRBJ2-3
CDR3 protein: CSADASGTSITDTQYF
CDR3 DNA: TGCAGTGCAGATGCCTCCGGGACTAGTATTACAGATACGCAGTATTTT

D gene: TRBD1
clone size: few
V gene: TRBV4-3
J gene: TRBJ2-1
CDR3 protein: CASSQDGRQSGTGIYNEQFF
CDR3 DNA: TGCGCCAGCAGCCAAGATGGGCGACAATCCGGGACAGGAATTTACAATGAGCAGTTCTTC

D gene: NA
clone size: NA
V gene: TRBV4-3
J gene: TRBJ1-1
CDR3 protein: CASSPGGRLNTEAFF
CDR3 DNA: TGCGCCAGCAGCCCGGGGGGACGGTTGAACACTGAAGCTTTCTTT

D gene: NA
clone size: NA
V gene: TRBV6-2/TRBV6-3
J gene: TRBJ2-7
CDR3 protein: CASSYGTQPFYEQYF
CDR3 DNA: TGTGCCAGCAGTTATGGGACGCAACCCTTCTACGAGCAGTACTTC

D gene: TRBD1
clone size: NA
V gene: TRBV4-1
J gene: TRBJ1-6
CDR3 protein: CASSQDRTGRSYNSPLHF
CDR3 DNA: TGCGCCAGCAGCCAAGATAGGACAGGGCGATCCTATAATTCACCCCTCCACTTT

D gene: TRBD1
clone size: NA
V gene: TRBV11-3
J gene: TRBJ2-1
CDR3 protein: CASSKKRTGGNNEQFF
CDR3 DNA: TGTGCCAGCAGCAAGAAAAGGACAGGGGGTAACAATGAGCAGTTCTTC

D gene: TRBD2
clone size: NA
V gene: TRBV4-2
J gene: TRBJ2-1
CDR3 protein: CASSQEIPGLAAPGNEQFF
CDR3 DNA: TGTGCCAGCAGCCAAGAAATTCCGGGACTAGCGGCCCCGGGGAATGAGCAGTTCTTC

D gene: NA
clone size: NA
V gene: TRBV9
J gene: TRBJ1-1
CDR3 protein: CASTGTGTEAFF
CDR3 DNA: TGTGCCAGCACAGGGACCGGGACTGAAGCTTTCTTT

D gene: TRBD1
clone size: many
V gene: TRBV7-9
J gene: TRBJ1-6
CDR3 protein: CASSFADWTGSRSPLHF
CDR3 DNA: TGTGCCAGCAGTTTCGCTGACTGGACAGGGAGTCGTTCACCCCTCCACTTT

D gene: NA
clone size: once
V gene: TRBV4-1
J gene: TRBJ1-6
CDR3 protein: CASSQDRHYSYNSPLHF
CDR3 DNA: TGCGCCAGCAGCCAAGATCGGCATTACTCCTATAATTCACCCCTCCACTTT

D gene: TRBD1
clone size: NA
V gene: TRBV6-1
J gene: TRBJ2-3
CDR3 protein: CASKLQGLTDTQYF
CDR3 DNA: TGTGCCAGCAAGCTACAGGGGCTCACAGATACGCAGTATTTT

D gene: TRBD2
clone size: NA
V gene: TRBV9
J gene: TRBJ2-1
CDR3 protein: CASSSTGLPSYNEQFF
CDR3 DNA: TGTGCCAGCAGCTCCACGGGACTACCATCCTACAATGAGCAGTTCTTC

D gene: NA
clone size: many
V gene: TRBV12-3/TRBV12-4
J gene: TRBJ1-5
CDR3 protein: CASSVLSNQPQHF
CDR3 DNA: TGTGCCAGCTCCGTCCTCAGCAATCAGCCCCAGCATTTT

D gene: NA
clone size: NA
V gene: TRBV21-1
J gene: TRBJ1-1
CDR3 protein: CASNKKGTGAFF
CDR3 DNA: TGTGCCAGCAACAAAAAAGGTACTGGGGCTTTCTTT

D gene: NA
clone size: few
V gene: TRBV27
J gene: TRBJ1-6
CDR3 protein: CASTLTTGPNSPLHF
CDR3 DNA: TGTGCCAGCACCCTAACTACAGGGCCTAATTCACCCCTCCACTTT

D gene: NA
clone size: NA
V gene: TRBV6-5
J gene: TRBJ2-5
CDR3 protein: CASSDQAEQETQYF
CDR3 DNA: TGTGCCAGCAGTGACCAGGCGGAACAAGAGACCCAGTACTTC

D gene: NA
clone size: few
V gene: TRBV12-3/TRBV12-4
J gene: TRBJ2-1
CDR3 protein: CASSSQNILYNEQFF
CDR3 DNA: TGTGCCAGCAGTTCGCAGAACATCCTCTACAATGAGCAGTTCTTC

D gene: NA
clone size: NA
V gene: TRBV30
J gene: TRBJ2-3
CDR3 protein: CAWSVTGADTQYF
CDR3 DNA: TGTGCCTGGAGTGTAACTGGGGCAGATACGCAGTATTTT

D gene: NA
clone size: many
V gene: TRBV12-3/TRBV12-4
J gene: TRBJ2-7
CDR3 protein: CASSFAQGPYEQYF
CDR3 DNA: TGTGCCAGCAGTTTCGCGCAGGGGCCCTACGAGCAGTACTTC

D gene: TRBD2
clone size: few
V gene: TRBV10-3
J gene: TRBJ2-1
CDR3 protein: CAISESTRTSGAGYNEQFF
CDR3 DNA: TGTGCCATCAGTGAGTCGACGCGGACTAGCGGCGCAGGGTACAATGAGCAGTTCTTC

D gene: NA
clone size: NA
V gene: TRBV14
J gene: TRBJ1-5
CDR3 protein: CASSQDWPRGENQPQHF
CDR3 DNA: TGTGCCAGCAGCCAAGACTGGCCCAGAGGGGAGAATCAGCCCCAGCATTTT

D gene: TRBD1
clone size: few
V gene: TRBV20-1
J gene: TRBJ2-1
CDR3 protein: CSPGTGKYEQFF
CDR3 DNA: TGCAGTCCCGGGACAGGAAAGTATGAGCAGTTCTTC

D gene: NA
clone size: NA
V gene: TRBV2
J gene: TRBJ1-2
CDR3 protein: CASSMETGGYGYTF
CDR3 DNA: TGTGCCAGCAGTATGGAGACAGGAGGCTATGGCTACACCTTC

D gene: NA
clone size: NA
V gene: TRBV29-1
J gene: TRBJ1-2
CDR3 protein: CSVEDLKDGYTF
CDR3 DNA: TGCAGCGTTGAAGATCTGAAGGATGGCTACACCTTC

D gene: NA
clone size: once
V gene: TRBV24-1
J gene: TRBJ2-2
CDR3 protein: CATSDPLGTGELFF
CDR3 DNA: TGTGCCACCAGTGACCCTCTTGGCACCGGGGAGCTGTTTTTT

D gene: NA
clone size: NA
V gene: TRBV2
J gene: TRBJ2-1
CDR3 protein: CASRRLFLRDEQFF
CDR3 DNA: TGTGCCAGCAGAAGGCTCTTTCTCAGAGATGAGCAGTTCTTC

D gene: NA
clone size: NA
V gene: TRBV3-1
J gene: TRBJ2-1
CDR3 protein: CASSQRRAVHNEQFF
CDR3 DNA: TGTGCCAGCAGCCAACGACGAGCGGTCCACAATGAGCAGTTCTTC

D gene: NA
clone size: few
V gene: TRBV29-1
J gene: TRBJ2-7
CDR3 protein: CSGLNPGATYEQYF
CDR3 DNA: TGCAGCGGCCTAAACCCAGGAGCCACCTACGAGCAGTACTTC

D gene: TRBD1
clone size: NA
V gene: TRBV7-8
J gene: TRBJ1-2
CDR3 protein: CASSYLMGGTGPGGYTF
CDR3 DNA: TGTGCCAGCAGCTACCTGATGGGTGGGACAGGGCCAGGAGGCTACACCTTC

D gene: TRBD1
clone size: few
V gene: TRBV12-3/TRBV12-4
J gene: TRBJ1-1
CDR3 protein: CASSPTGVEAFF
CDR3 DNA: TGTGCCAGCAGTCCAACAGGGGTGGAAGCTTTCTTT

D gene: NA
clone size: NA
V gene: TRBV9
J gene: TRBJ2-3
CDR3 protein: CASSVVAAFTDTQYF
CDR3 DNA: TGTGCCAGCAGCGTAGTAGCTGCCTTCACAGATACGCAGTATTTT

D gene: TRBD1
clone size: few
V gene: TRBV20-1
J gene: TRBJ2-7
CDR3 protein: CSARDRRAGTGDVEQYF
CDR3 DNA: TGCAGTGCTAGAGATCGAAGGGCCGGGACAGGGGACGTCGAGCAGTACTTC

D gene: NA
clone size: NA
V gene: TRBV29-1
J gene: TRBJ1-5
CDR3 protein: CSVGGRSNQPQHF
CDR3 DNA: TGCAGCGTTGGGGGACGGAGCAATCAGCCCCAGCATTTT

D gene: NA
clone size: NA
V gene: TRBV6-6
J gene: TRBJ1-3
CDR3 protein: CASSYSMDRGTIYF
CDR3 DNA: TGTGCCAGCAGTTACTCGATGGATAGAGGCACCATATATTTT

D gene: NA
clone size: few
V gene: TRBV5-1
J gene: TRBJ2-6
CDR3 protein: CASNIGPAGTASSGANVLTF
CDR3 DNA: TGCGCCAGCAACATTGGTCCAGCGGGCACAGCTAGCTCTGGGGCCAACGTCCTGACTTTC

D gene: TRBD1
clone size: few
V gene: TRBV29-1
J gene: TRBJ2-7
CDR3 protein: CSVGSRGFYEQYF
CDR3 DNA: TGCAGCGTTGGTAGCAGGGGGTTCTACGAGCAGTACTTC

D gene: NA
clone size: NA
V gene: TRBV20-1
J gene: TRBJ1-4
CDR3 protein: CSARGGRAGEKLFF
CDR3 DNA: TGCAGTGCTAGGGGGGGCAGGGCCGGAGAAAAACTGTTTTTT

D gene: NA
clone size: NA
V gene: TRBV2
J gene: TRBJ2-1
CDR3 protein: CASSVGAEPYNEQFF
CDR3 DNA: TGTGCCAGCAGTGTCGGGGCGGAACCCTACAATGAGCAGTTCTTC

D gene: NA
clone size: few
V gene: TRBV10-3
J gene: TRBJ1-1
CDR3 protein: CAISDPGAGTEAFF
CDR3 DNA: TGTGCCATCAGTGATCCGGGGGCTGGGACTGAAGCTTTCTTT

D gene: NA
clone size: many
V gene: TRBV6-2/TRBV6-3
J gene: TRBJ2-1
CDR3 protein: CASSPQYDEQFF
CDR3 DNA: TGTGCCAGCAGCCCCCAGTACGATGAGCAGTTCTTC

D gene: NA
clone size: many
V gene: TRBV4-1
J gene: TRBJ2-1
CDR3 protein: CASSPGGLYNEQFF
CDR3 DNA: TGTGCCAGCAGCCCAGGAGGGCTTTACAATGAGCAGTTCTTC

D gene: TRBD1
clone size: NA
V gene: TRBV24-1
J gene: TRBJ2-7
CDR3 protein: CATSMMRDRDYEQYF
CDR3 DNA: TGTGCCACCAGCATGATGCGGGACAGGGACTACGAGCAGTACTTC

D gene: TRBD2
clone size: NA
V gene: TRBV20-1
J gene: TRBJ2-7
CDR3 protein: CSARPSGFYEQYF
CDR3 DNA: TGCAGTGCTAGACCTAGCGGGTTCTACGAGCAGTACTTC

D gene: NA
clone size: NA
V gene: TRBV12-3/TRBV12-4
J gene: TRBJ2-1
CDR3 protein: CASSLIAASYNEQFF
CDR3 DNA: TGTGCCAGCAGTTTAATAGCGGCCTCCTACAATGAGCAGTTCTTC

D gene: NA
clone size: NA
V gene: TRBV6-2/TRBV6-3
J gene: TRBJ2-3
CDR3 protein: CASRQGKSGTDTQYF
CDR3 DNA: TGTGCCAGCAGGCAGGGGAAGTCGGGCACAGATACGCAGTATTTT

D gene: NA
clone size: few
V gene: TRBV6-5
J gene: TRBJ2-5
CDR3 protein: CASSYDYQGETQYF
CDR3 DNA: TGTGCCAGCAGTTACGACTACCAGGGGGAGACCCAGTACTTC

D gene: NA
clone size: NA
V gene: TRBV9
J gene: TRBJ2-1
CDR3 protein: CASSPQTPSSYNEQFF
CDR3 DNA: TGTGCCAGCAGCCCCCAGACGCCAAGCTCCTACAATGAGCAGTTCTTC

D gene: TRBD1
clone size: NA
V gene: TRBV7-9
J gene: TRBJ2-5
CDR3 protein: CASGSNRGGNEQYF
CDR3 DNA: TGTGCCAGCGGCTCAAACAGGGGTGGCAATGAGCAGTACTTC

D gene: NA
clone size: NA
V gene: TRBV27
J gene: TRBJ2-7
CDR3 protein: CANMAGAYNEQYF
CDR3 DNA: TGTGCCAACATGGCCGGGGCCTACAATGAGCAGTACTTC